Shown below are 21 T cell receptor beta chains from a single sample sequenced in a study of early stage breast cancer tumors. The method was immunoSEQ multiplex PCR; TCRdb's version includes in-frame clones alone and lacks a portion of them. The sample carries about 51,000 clones, roughly 78% recorded once. Specimen: blood. These receptors were obtained from a person aged 35 to 50 with breast cancer.

This sequence joins TRBV5-6 and TRBJ1-2, with TRBD1 as a possible D gene (5 bases). CDR3 length: 14 amino acids. Trimming took 4 bases from V and 1 from J, leaving 11 bases between them. The germline gives CDR1 SGHDT, CDR2 YYEEEE. CDR3 bases: TGTGCCAGCAGCCCCGGGGGGGATAACTATGGCTACACCTTC. This codes for CASSPGGDNYGYTF.

This clone was counted between two and nine times. V usage is TRBV6-5 and J usage is TRBJ1-1, with a possible D match to TRBD1 (6 bases). Trimming removed 8 bases from V and 2 bases from J, with 15 bases in between. This CDR3 has 14 residues. Per germline, CDR1 MNHEY and CDR2 SVGAGI. Here the CDR3 reads CASSKGGTNTEAFF. The CDR3 DNA follows: TGTGCCAGCTCGAAGGGGGGCACCAACACTGAAGCTTTCTTT.

The V and J genes are TRBV6-1 and TRBJ1-4; unclear D gene. Trimming removed 3 bases from V and 0 bases from J, with 8 bases in between. This CDR3 is built from 15 residues. Germline lookup yields CDR1 MNHNS and CDR2 SASEGT. DNA of the CDR3: TGTGCCAGCAGTGATAACACCGCAACTAATGAAAAACTGTTTTTT. Amino acids: CASSDNTATNEKLFF.

The genes are TRBV19 and TRBJ2-3, with D uncertain. This CDR3 has 15 amino acids. CDR1 and CDR2 from the germline V gene are LNHDA and SQIVND (reference sequence). Between the trimmed V and J ends, which lost 0 bases and 0 bases, there was a span of 7 bases. The CDR3 DNA is TGTGCCAGTAGTATAGATCGTATGAGCACAGATACGCAGTATTTT. Its protein is CASSIDRMSTDTQYF.

The rearrangement joins TRBV4-2 to TRBJ2-5, with D possibly matching TRBD2 (6 bases). V lost 1 base and J 3 bases, leaving 15 bases between the germline ends. Germline CDR1 is LGHNA and CDR2 is YNFKEQ. CDR3 length equals 16 residues. The CDR3 loop reads CASSQATVPGEETQYF. As DNA, the CDR3 is TGTGCCAGCAGCCAAGCTACTGTCCCGGGGGAAGAGACCCAGTACTTC.

The CDR3 DNA is TGTGCCAGCAGCTTAGAGGGGGGGGCTCTGTGGGAGACCCAGTACTTC. Its translation: CASSLEGGALWETQYF. The J gene is TRBJ2-5, the V gene TRBV7-8, with D possibly TRBD2 on 7 matching bases. CDR1 is SGHVS and CDR2 is FQNEAQ in the germline V gene. V was pared by 1 base and J by 5 bases, with 17 bases between. CDR3 size: 16 residues.

The CDR3 protein is CASTTHGGNQPQHF. Here the CDR3 DNA reads TGTGCCAGCACTACTCACGGTGGCAATCAGCCCCAGCATTTT. The chain employs TRBV6-1 and TRBJ1-5; D gene unclear. The ends were cut back, 7 bases at V and 2 bases at J, with 12 bases in the middle. CDR1 and CDR2 from the germline V gene are MNHNS and SASEGT. The CDR3 spans 14 residues.

The genes are TRBV7-8 and TRBJ1-4; 9 positions agree with TRBD1. The CDR3 totals 15 residues. Unmatched junction bases numbered 4, after V lost 1 base and J lost 7 bases. Germline V gives CDR1 SGHVS, CDR2 FQNEAQ. The CDR3 here is CASSLEQGAGEKLFF. The DNA for the CDR3 is TGTGCCAGCAGCTTAGAACAGGGGGCCGGTGAAAAACTGTTTTTT.

The chain is built from TRBV7-2 and TRBJ2-7; possibly TRBD1 for D (6 bases). The CDR3 is made up of 16 amino acids. Germline V gene sequence: CDR1 SGHTA, CDR2 FQGNSA. V shed 1 base and J shed 3 bases, with 16 bases lying between them. The CDR3 DNA sequence: TGTGCCAGCAGCTTAGATCTGGACAGCGCCGTCTACGAGCAGTACTTC. The encoded protein is CASSLDLDSAVYEQYF.

A word on this clone: The junction departs from the called germline gene at one end, perhaps through a read error. DNA of the CDR3: TGTGCTAGCAGCTTTGGCCAGGCTGGCGGGGAGCTGTTTTTT. Protein sequence: CASSFGQAGGELFF. V gene TRBV7-7 combines with J gene TRBJ2-2, with D unclear. Germline values: CDR1 SSHAT, CDR2 FNYEAQ (reference sequence). The CDR3 totals 14 residues.

This chain joins TRBV4-2 and TRBJ2-3; weak D call: TRBD2 (5 bases). V lost 8 bases, J lost 9 bases, and 18 bases lay in between. The CDR3 sequence is 13 residues long. From germline, CDR1 is LGHNA and CDR2 YNFKEQ. The CDR3: CASSGFDPSTQYF. In DNA form, the CDR3 reads TGTGCCAGCTCGGGATTCGACCCCTCAACGCAGTATTTT.

V gene TRBV19 combines with J gene TRBJ1-1; D is unclear. The germline V and J ends were trimmed by 6 bases and 3 bases, with 11 bases remaining between them. CDR1 and CDR2 from the germline V gene are LNHDA and SQIVND (reference sequence). The CDR3 spans 13 residues. As DNA, the CDR3 is TGTGCCAGTAGCCCGCGGGGTGACACTGAAGCTTTCTTT. Protein product: CASSPRGDTEAFF.

There are a few counts of this clone. The CDR3 nucleotides read TGTGCCAGCAGCTCGACCCTGGGCGAGCAGTACTTC. It is translated as CASSSTLGEQYF. The chain uses TRBV7-3 and TRBJ2-7; D is undetermined. V gave up 4 bases and J gave up 6 bases, with 10 bases separating them. This CDR3 is built from 12 residues. Germline V lookup: CDR1 SGHTA, CDR2 FQGTGA.

CDR3 in amino acids: CASTSVTRGSYEQYF. DNA of the CDR3: TGTGCCAGCACCTCAGTGACACGGGGGTCCTACGAGCAGTACTTC. This chain connects TRBV7-9 to TRBJ2-7; D may be TRBD2 (6 bases). Germline loops: CDR1 SEHNR, CDR2 FQNEAQ (reference sequence). V lost 7 bases, J lost 1 base, and 17 bases lay in between. The CDR3 is 15 amino acids.

The genes are TRBV5-1 and TRBJ2-3; D is perhaps TRBD2 (6 bases). CDR1 and CDR2 from the germline V gene are SGHRS and YFSETQ. The CDR3 is 15 amino acids. V lost 0 bases, J lost 5 bases, and 13 bases lay in between. CDR3 protein: CASSLDGSRVDTQYF. The CDR3, as DNA: TGCGCCAGCAGCTTGGACGGGAGTAGGGTAGATACGCAGTATTTT.

V and J are TRBV7-2 and TRBJ1-2, with 7 bases aligning to TRBD1. CDR3 length: 16 amino acids. Germline CDR1 and CDR2: SGHTA and FQGNSA. Trimming at V came to 7 bases and at J to 8 bases, leaving 19 bases not matched to a gene. As DNA, the CDR3 is TGTGCCAGCACGTCAAGGGATTCTTCAGGGGGAGGCGGCTACACCTTC. Translating gives CASTSRDSSGGGGYTF.

This clone was detected only once. The J gene is TRBJ1-2, the V gene TRBV29-1, with a tentative D call TRBD1 (6 bases). The CDR3 has 14 amino acids. Germline V gene data show CDR1 as SQVTM and CDR2 as ANQGSEA. V was pared by 2 bases and J by 0 bases, with 10 bases between. DNA for the CDR3: TGCAGCGTTGAACCTCAGGGGCCTAACTATGGCTACACCTTC. Its protein product is CSVEPQGPNYGYTF.

This chain uses TRBV13 with TRBJ2-7; no clear D. With 2 bases removed from V and 7 bases from J, the gap between germline ends came to 21 bases. The germline V gene encodes CDR1 PRHDT and CDR2 FYEKMQ (reference sequence). This CDR3 is built from 16 residues. Here the CDR3 DNA reads TGTGCCAGCAGCTTAAGGCCGGAAAGTGGGCGAGCGGAGCAGTACTTC. Amino acids: CASSLRPESGRAEQYF.

The table lists this clone with a few counts. The chain recombines TRBV6-5 with TRBJ2-1; no clear D. CDR1 and CDR2 from the germline V gene are MNHEY and SVGAGI. V shed 5 bases and J shed 6 bases, with 17 bases lying between them. This CDR3 has 15 amino acids. The CDR3 bases are TGTGCCAGCAGTAAACCCTCGTCAGCGCTCAATGAGCAGTTCTTC. Protein: CASSKPSSALNEQFF.

The V gene is TRBV27, the J gene TRBJ1-1; D remains ambiguous. Germline V gene lookup returns CDR1 MNHEY and CDR2 SMNVEV (reference sequence). The CDR3 has 13 residues. Trimming pared 5 bases from V and 0 bases from J, leaving 7 bases between. The CDR3 coding sequence is TGTGCCAGCAGTCTGATGTTGAACACTGAAGCTTTCTTT. It codes for CASSLMLNTEAFF.

This chain joins TRBV6-1 and TRBJ1-5, with 8 bases that match TRBD1. Per the germline V gene, CDR1 is MNHNS and CDR2 is SASEGT. Trimming took 6 bases from V and 7 from J; bases not matched to a gene: 8. CDR3 length: 14 residues. CDR3 sequence (DNA): TGTGCCAGCAGCTACAGGGGGAACAACCAGCCCCAGCATTTT. It specifies CASSYRGNNQPQHF.